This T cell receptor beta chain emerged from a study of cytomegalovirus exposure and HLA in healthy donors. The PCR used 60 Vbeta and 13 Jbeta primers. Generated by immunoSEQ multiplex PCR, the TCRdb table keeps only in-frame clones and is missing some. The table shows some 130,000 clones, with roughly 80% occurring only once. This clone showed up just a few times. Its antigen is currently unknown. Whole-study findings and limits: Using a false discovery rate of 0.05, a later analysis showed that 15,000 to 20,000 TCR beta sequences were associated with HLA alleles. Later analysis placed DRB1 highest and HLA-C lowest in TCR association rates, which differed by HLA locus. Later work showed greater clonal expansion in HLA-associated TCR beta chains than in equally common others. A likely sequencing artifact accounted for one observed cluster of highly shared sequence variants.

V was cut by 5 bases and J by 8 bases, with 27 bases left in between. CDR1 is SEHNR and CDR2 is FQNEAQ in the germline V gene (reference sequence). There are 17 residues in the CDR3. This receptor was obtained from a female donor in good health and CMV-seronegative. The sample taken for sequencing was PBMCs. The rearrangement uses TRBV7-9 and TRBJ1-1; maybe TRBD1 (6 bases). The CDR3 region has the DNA TGTGCCAGCAGCCCCCGACCTTGGGGGCCCCGGCAGGTCGAAGCTTTCTTT. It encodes CASSPRPWGPRQVEAFF.